Each of the 5 T cell receptor beta chains below was sequenced from the same sample in a study of sequential checkpoint blockade in melanoma. The method was immunoSEQ multiplex PCR; TCRdb's version includes in-frame clones alone and lacks a portion of them. Of about 3,700 clones in the sample, approximately 44% are singletons; the top ten hold 35% to 50%. Treatment given: randomized to nivolumab then ipilimumab (arm A) or the reverse (arm B). The sequences come from CD8+ T cells sorted from blood (inferred from file names), collected from a patient given nivolumab and ipilimumab in sequence. Every receptor here comes from a human donor with melanoma.

Concerning this clone: A read error may produce the germline difference seen at one junction end. The chain employs TRBV6-6 and TRBJ1-1; D is undetermined. CDR1 MNHNY and CDR2 SVGAGI come from the germline V gene (reference sequence). The length of the CDR3 is 13 residues. CDR3 DNA: TGTGCCAGCAGTGACTCGAGTCTCACTGAAGCTTTCTTT. Encoded protein: CASSDSSLTEAFF.

The rearrangement joins TRBV10-3 to TRBJ2-7; 8 nucleotides agree with TRBD1. V was pared by 0 bases and J by 5 bases, with 12 bases of the junction left unmatched. The germline gives CDR1 ENHRY, CDR2 SYGVKD. The CDR3 runs 17 residues. The CDR3 is CAISESEDGQGLNEQYF. Here the CDR3 DNA reads TGTGCCATCAGTGAGTCGGAGGACGGACAGGGTCTAAACGAGCAGTACTTC.

This clone was counted a few times. Compared with germline, one end of the junction differs, possibly owing to a read error. The chain employs TRBV10-3 and TRBJ2-1, with a weak D call TRBD2 (6 bases). CDR1 and CDR2 (germline): ENHRY, SYGVKD. This CDR3 spans 16 amino acids. The CDR3 bases are TGTGCCAGCAGTTACTCCGGGGGTTCATCCTACAATGAGCAGTTCTTC. Encoded protein: CASSYSGGSSYNEQFF.

As DNA, the CDR3 is TGTGCCAGCAGCGGGGACAGTCGAATGTACGAGCAGTACTTC. It specifies CASSGDSRMYEQYF. This chain connects TRBV5-4 to TRBJ2-7; TRBD1 aligns across 7 bases. The CDR3 contains 14 residues. Germline values: CDR1 SGHNT, CDR2 YYREEE (reference sequence). The junction had 8 bases not matched to a gene; V was cut back by 4 bases and J by 4 bases.

The chain combines TRBV4-1 with TRBJ1-5; the D is unclear. CDR1 is MGHRA and CDR2 is YSYEKL in the germline V gene. Trimming took off 4 bases at V and 4 bases at J, with 8 bases between the two ends. The CDR3 extends over 13 amino acids. The DNA of the CDR3 is TGCGCCAGCAGCCTGGGCCATAATCAGCCCCAGCATTTT. It is translated as CASSLGHNQPQHF.